This paragraph covers one T cell receptor (beta chain) sequence. The repertoire was sequenced with immunoSEQ multiplex PCR; TCRdb's copy has only in-frame clones and lacks some. The table includes hundreds of thousands of clones, roughly 98% detected once. This sample was included in a study of shared clonotypes between healthy human individuals. Whole-study context: Donor composition was a couple of women and three men, aged 18 to 49.

Naive CD8 cells comprised CD45RO-negative, CCR7-positively selected cells, excluding terminally differentiated effector memory CD45RA+ cells. Sequenced material: naive CD8+ T cells sorted from blood. The sequence derives from a man between 25 and 39 years old in good health.

The CDR3 loop is CASSQRQGPSYEQYF. In nucleotides, the CDR3 is TGCGCCAGCAGCCAACGACAGGGCCCCTCCTACGAGCAGTACTTC. V usage is TRBV5-1 and J usage is TRBJ2-7; 7 bases fit TRBD1. The CDR3 has 15 residues. Germline-derived CDR1 and CDR2 are SGHRS and YFSETQ. V gave up 4 bases and J gave up 0 bases; unmatched junction bases: 7.